The clone carrying this T cell receptor beta chain showed up many times. V lost 7 bases, J lost 8 bases, and 15 bases lay in between. Germline V gives CDR1 SQVTM, CDR2 ANQGSEA. This CDR3 is 12 amino acids long. The sample originates from a study of T-cell reconstitution after alpha-beta-depleted transplantation in children. Preparing the TCRbeta library involved the use of unique molecular identifiers. TCRdb re-derived calls from the PCR reads in MiXCR, one entry per CDR3 protein. The repertoire consists of 480,000 or so distinct CDR3 sequences, with roughly a tenth occurring once and the leading ten covering about 2%.

The rearrangement links TRBV29-1 to TRBJ2-1, with a weak D call TRBD1 (6 bases). The sample in question was PBMCs, obtained before TCRalphabeta/CD19-depleted stem cell transplant. This receptor was identified in a child under 10 years old with inherited bone marrow failure, due to receive a stem cell transplant. CDR3: CSADHQGHEQFF. CDR3 DNA: TGCAGCGCTGACCATCAGGGGCATGAGCAGTTCTTC.